A selection of T cell receptor beta chains follows, all from one sample in a study of technical replicates of blood from a handful of donors. Method: immunoSEQ multiplex PCR; TCRdb's copy keeps in-frame clones and lacks some. This table holds roughly 64,000 clones, approximately 86% found once. Sequencing input: PBMCs. These receptor sequences come from a human donor in good health. Some clones in this sample may be carry-over from other donors' samples. The CDR3 runs from the conserved cysteine through the conserved F or W. A D gene is named only where the DNA matches it firmly. Where a row states a size, it is once, few, many or the class of an expanded clone; other rows omit it.

clone_size: NA; j_call: TRBJ2-2; d_call: NA; v_call: TRBV2; cdr3_aa: CASGAANTGELFF; cdr3_nt: TGTGCCAGCGGGGCAGCAAACACCGGGGAGCTGTTTTTT
clone_size: NA; j_call: TRBJ2-1; d_call: NA; v_call: TRBV9; cdr3_aa: CASSVTYSYNEQFF; cdr3_nt: TGTGCCAGCAGCGTAACCTACTCCTACAATGAGCAGTTCTTC
clone_size: NA; j_call: TRBJ2-3; d_call: NA; v_call: TRBV7-3; cdr3_aa: CASSWGFTDTQYF; cdr3_nt: TGTGCCAGCAGCTGGGGCTTCACAGATACGCAGTATTTT
clone_size: NA; j_call: TRBJ2-7; d_call: TRBD2; v_call: TRBV7-9; cdr3_aa: CASSPHPGLAGGPPHEQYF; cdr3_nt: TGTGCCAGCAGCCCCCATCCGGGACTAGCGGGAGGGCCTCCCCACGAGCAGTACTTC
clone_size: NA; j_call: TRBJ2-2; d_call: TRBD2; v_call: TRBV4-1; cdr3_aa: CASSQSPGTSGGANTGELFF; cdr3_nt: TGCGCCAGCAGCCAGAGTCCCGGGACTAGCGGGGGAGCGAACACCGGGGAGCTGTTTTTT
clone_size: NA; j_call: TRBJ1-5; d_call: NA; v_call: TRBV7-6; cdr3_aa: CASSLAEGAHQPQHF; cdr3_nt: TGTGCCAGCAGCTTAGCGGAGGGAGCCCATCAGCCCCAGCATTTT
clone_size: NA; j_call: TRBJ2-6; d_call: NA; v_call: TRBV7-9; cdr3_aa: CASSLIEVGANVLTF; cdr3_nt: TGTGCCAGCAGCTTAATAGAAGTTGGGGCCAACGTCCTGACTTTC
clone_size: NA; j_call: TRBJ2-5; d_call: TRBD2; v_call: TRBV7-6; cdr3_aa: CASSTGTSGGAGTQYF; cdr3_nt: TGTGCCAGCAGCACCGGGACTAGCGGGGGGGCTGGGACCCAGTACTTC
clone_size: NA; j_call: TRBJ2-7; d_call: TRBD2; v_call: TRBV4-2; cdr3_aa: CASSQEPSGGFHEQYF; cdr3_nt: TGTGCCAGCAGCCAAGAACCTAGCGGGGGTTTCCACGAGCAGTACTTC
clone_size: NA; j_call: TRBJ1-3; d_call: NA; v_call: TRBV7-8; cdr3_aa: CASSLDRSSGNTIYF; cdr3_nt: TGTGCCAGCAGCCTAGACAGGAGCTCTGGAAACACCATATATTTT
clone_size: once; j_call: TRBJ2-7; d_call: TRBD2; v_call: TRBV2; cdr3_aa: CASSVSSGRYEQYF; cdr3_nt: TGTGCCAGCAGTGTGTCCAGCGGGAGGTACGAGCAGTACTTC
clone_size: few; j_call: TRBJ2-1; d_call: TRBD2; v_call: TRBV11-2; cdr3_aa: CASSLDQRLAGVNPENEQFF; cdr3_nt: TGTGCCAGCAGCTTAGATCAGAGACTAGCGGGAGTAAACCCGGAGAATGAGCAGTTCTTC
clone_size: NA; j_call: TRBJ2-1; d_call: TRBD2; v_call: TRBV11-2; cdr3_aa: CASSLGQRGYNEQFF; cdr3_nt: TGTGCCAGCAGCTTAGGGCAGCGGGGCTACAATGAGCAGTTCTTC
clone_size: NA; j_call: TRBJ2-5; d_call: NA; v_call: TRBV2; cdr3_aa: CASSAGYETQYF; cdr3_nt: TGTGCCAGCAGTGCGGGGTATGAGACCCAGTACTTC
clone_size: few; j_call: TRBJ1-4; d_call: TRBD1; v_call: TRBV7-9; cdr3_aa: CASSSAVGGGSGEKLFF; cdr3_nt: TGTGCCAGCAGCTCCGCAGTCGGAGGGGGCTCAGGAGAAAAACTGTTTTTT
clone_size: NA; j_call: TRBJ2-5; d_call: TRBD2; v_call: TRBV4-1; cdr3_aa: CASSPQAGEETQYF; cdr3_nt: TGCGCCAGCAGCCCCCAGGCGGGAGAAGAGACCCAGTACTTC
clone_size: NA; j_call: TRBJ1-6; d_call: NA; v_call: TRBV28; cdr3_aa: CASSSPEGQRSPLHF; cdr3_nt: TGTGCCAGCAGTTCCCCCGAGGGCCAGCGTTCACCCCTCCACTTT
clone_size: once; j_call: TRBJ2-1; d_call: TRBD2; v_call: TRBV29-1; cdr3_aa: CSVRGLAGVDSYNEQFF; cdr3_nt: TGCAGCGTTCGTGGACTAGCGGGAGTGGACTCCTACAATGAGCAGTTCTTC
clone_size: NA; j_call: TRBJ2-3; d_call: TRBD2; v_call: TRBV29-1; cdr3_aa: CSVERRLATDTQYF; cdr3_nt: TGCAGCGTTGAGAGGAGACTAGCGACAGATACGCAGTATTTT
clone_size: NA; j_call: TRBJ1-5; d_call: NA; v_call: TRBV19; cdr3_aa: CASSPGLRNQPQHF; cdr3_nt: TGTGCCAGTAGTCCGGGACTTAGGAATCAGCCCCAGCATTTT
clone_size: once; j_call: TRBJ2-1; d_call: NA; v_call: TRBV7-9; cdr3_aa: CASSLGGASGGNEQFF; cdr3_nt: TGTGCCAGCAGCTTAGGGGGGGCTAGCGGAGGAAATGAGCAGTTCTTC
clone_size: few; j_call: TRBJ1-1; d_call: TRBD1; v_call: TRBV19; cdr3_aa: CASMRDRPKTEAFF; cdr3_nt: TGTGCCAGTATGAGGGACAGGCCGAAAACTGAAGCTTTCTTT
clone_size: NA; j_call: TRBJ1-5; d_call: TRBD1; v_call: TRBV25-1; cdr3_aa: CASSPGQSIGNQPQHF; cdr3_nt: TGTGCCAGCAGCCCGGGACAGTCAATAGGTAATCAGCCCCAGCATTTT
clone_size: NA; j_call: TRBJ2-2; d_call: TRBD1; v_call: TRBV6-6; cdr3_aa: CASSWTGADTGELFF; cdr3_nt: TGTGCCAGCAGTTGGACAGGGGCCGACACCGGGGAGCTGTTTTTT
clone_size: NA; j_call: TRBJ2-7; d_call: TRBD1; v_call: TRBV6-5; cdr3_aa: CASSYRQGAYEQYF; cdr3_nt: TGTGCCAGCAGTTACAGACAGGGGGCCTACGAGCAGTACTTC
clone_size: once; j_call: TRBJ2-5; d_call: NA; v_call: TRBV5-6; cdr3_aa: CASSQYQETQYF; cdr3_nt: TGTGCCAGCAGCCAATACCAAGAGACCCAGTACTTC
clone_size: NA; j_call: TRBJ2-7; d_call: NA; v_call: TRBV2; cdr3_aa: CASSVGAYEQYF; cdr3_nt: TGTGCCAGCAGTGTCGGAGCCTACGAGCAGTACTTC
clone_size: NA; j_call: TRBJ2-2; d_call: NA; v_call: TRBV5-6; cdr3_aa: CASSLRLNTGELFF; cdr3_nt: TGTGCCAGCAGCCTGCGGTTGAACACCGGGGAGCTGTTTTTT
clone_size: few; j_call: TRBJ1-1; d_call: NA; v_call: TRBV30; cdr3_aa: CAWSQAEAFF; cdr3_nt: TGTGCCTGGAGTCAGGCTGAAGCTTTCTTT
clone_size: NA; j_call: TRBJ1-1; d_call: NA; v_call: TRBV7-2; cdr3_aa: CASSLRDGGTEAFF; cdr3_nt: TGTGCCAGCAGCTTACGGGACGGGGGCACTGAAGCTTTCTTT
clone_size: NA; j_call: TRBJ2-1; d_call: TRBD2; v_call: TRBV4-3; cdr3_aa: CASSQDMSGRMGNEQFF; cdr3_nt: TGCGCCAGCAGCCAAGATATGAGCGGGAGGATGGGGAATGAGCAGTTCTTC
clone_size: NA; j_call: TRBJ1-5; d_call: NA; v_call: TRBV6-6; cdr3_aa: CASTPRGAPQHF; cdr3_nt: TGTGCCAGCACCCCGCGGGGGGCGCCCCAGCATTTT
clone_size: NA; j_call: TRBJ1-4; d_call: TRBD1; v_call: TRBV5-4; cdr3_aa: CASKRQGQEEKLFF; cdr3_nt: TGTGCCAGCAAACGACAGGGCCAAGAGGAAAAACTGTTTTTT
clone_size: NA; j_call: TRBJ1-2; d_call: NA; v_call: TRBV4-3; cdr3_aa: CASSPLRREDYGYTF; cdr3_nt: TGCGCCAGCAGCCCTCTACGCAGGGAAGACTATGGCTACACCTTC
clone_size: NA; j_call: TRBJ2-1; d_call: NA; v_call: TRBV20-1; cdr3_aa: CSASGAGQFF; cdr3_nt: TGCAGTGCTAGTGGGGCAGGGCAGTTCTTC
clone_size: NA; j_call: TRBJ2-7; d_call: NA; v_call: TRBV7-2; cdr3_aa: CASSPRPDTYYEQYF; cdr3_nt: TGTGCCAGCAGCCCGCGCCCCGACACTTACTACGAGCAGTACTTC
clone_size: NA; j_call: TRBJ2-3; d_call: NA; v_call: TRBV19; cdr3_aa: CASNRGTNTDTQYF; cdr3_nt: TGTGCCAGTAACCGCGGGACCAACACAGATACGCAGTATTTT
clone_size: NA; j_call: TRBJ2-5; d_call: NA; v_call: TRBV5-1; cdr3_aa: CASSLDTVPPKTQYF; cdr3_nt: TGCGCCAGCAGCTTGGATACAGTACCCCCGAAGACCCAGTACTTC
clone_size: NA; j_call: TRBJ2-3; d_call: NA; v_call: TRBV7-6; cdr3_aa: CASSPRMGPDTQYF; cdr3_nt: TGTGCCAGCAGCCCCAGGATGGGGCCAGATACGCAGTATTTT
clone_size: medium-sized; j_call: TRBJ2-1; d_call: NA; v_call: TRBV5-1; cdr3_aa: CASSLGGGYNEQFF; cdr3_nt: TGCGCCAGCAGCTTGGGGGGAGGATACAATGAGCAGTTCTTC
clone_size: NA; j_call: TRBJ2-2; d_call: TRBD1; v_call: TRBV4-3; cdr3_aa: CASSRQGFDGELFF; cdr3_nt: TGCGCCAGCAGCCGACAGGGGTTTGACGGGGAGCTGTTTTTT
clone_size: NA; j_call: TRBJ2-1; d_call: TRBD2; v_call: TRBV15; cdr3_aa: CATSRDPRTRGYNEQFF; cdr3_nt: TGTGCCACCAGCAGAGACCCGCGGACTAGGGGCTACAATGAGCAGTTCTTC
clone_size: NA; j_call: TRBJ1-5; d_call: TRBD1; v_call: TRBV2; cdr3_aa: CASSGGGTGNQPQHF; cdr3_nt: TGTGCCAGCAGTGGGGGCGGGACAGGTAATCAGCCCCAGCATTTT
clone_size: NA; j_call: TRBJ1-5; d_call: NA; v_call: TRBV29-1; cdr3_aa: CSVEWAPDQPQHF; cdr3_nt: TGCAGCGTTGAATGGGCCCCCGATCAGCCCCAGCATTTT
clone_size: NA; j_call: TRBJ1-6; d_call: NA; v_call: TRBV5-8; cdr3_aa: CASSPAYNSPLHF; cdr3_nt: TGTGCCAGCAGCCCCGCCTATAATTCACCCCTCCACTTT
clone_size: NA; j_call: TRBJ1-1; d_call: NA; v_call: TRBV7-9; cdr3_aa: CASTPVEGRGAFF; cdr3_nt: TGTGCCAGCACCCCCGTGGAGGGACGTGGTGCTTTCTTT
clone_size: NA; j_call: TRBJ2-7; d_call: TRBD1; v_call: TRBV13; cdr3_aa: CASSPGTGGTYEQYF; cdr3_nt: TGTGCCAGCAGCCCGGGGACAGGAGGGACCTACGAGCAGTACTTC
clone_size: once; j_call: TRBJ1-5; d_call: TRBD1; v_call: TRBV2; cdr3_aa: CASTGQGGQPQHF; cdr3_nt: TGTGCCAGCACGGGACAGGGAGGTCAGCCCCAGCATTTT